The next 24 T cell receptor beta chains were all read from a single sample in a study of OX40 agonist ivuxolimab in advanced cancers. Only in-frame clones appear in the TCRdb table, and some are missing; sequencing was by immunoSEQ multiplex PCR. The sample shows about 160 clones, 70% to 90% of them seen only once. Sample acquisition took place in a trial of the OX40 agonist ivuxolimab. The receptors originated from an adult with an advanced solid tumor such as melanoma, head and neck, liver or kidney cancer.

This rearrangement joins TRBV10-3 to TRBJ1-5, with D perhaps matching TRBD1 (6 bases). Trimming took off 0 bases at V and 2 bases at J, with 11 bases between the two ends. CDR1 and CDR2 from the germline V gene are ENHRY and SYGVKD. The CDR3 sequence is 16 residues long. The CDR3 protein is CAISESIGGGNQPQHF. CDR3 sequence (DNA): TGTGCCATCAGTGAGTCGATAGGGGGAGGCAATCAGCCCCAGCATTTT.

The chain is built from TRBV6-8 and TRBJ1-5; TRBD1 might be the D (5 bases). V lost 6 bases and J lost 2, with 17 bases in between. The CDR3 covers 16 residues. Germline values: CDR1 MNHGY, CDR2 SAAAGT. The CDR3 region is CASSPGAGRGNQPQHF. Here the CDR3 DNA reads TGTGCCAGCAGCCCCGGGGCAGGCCGAGGCAATCAGCCCCAGCATTTT.

This clone was recorded a few times. The chain combines TRBV28 with TRBJ1-5; no reliable D call. The ends were cut back, 7 bases at V and 2 bases at J, with 15 bases in the middle. CDR1 MDHEN and CDR2 SYDVKM come from the germline V gene. The CDR3 has 15 amino acids. DNA for the CDR3: TGTGCCAGCATTTCCACTGGACTGGGCAATCAGCCCCAGCATTTT. Its translation is CASISTGLGNQPQHF.

The rearrangement links TRBV11-3 to TRBJ2-1; no firm D call. Germline V gene sequence: CDR1 SGHNT, CDR2 YENEEA. V was cut by 5 bases and J by 0 bases, with 11 bases left in between. The CDR3 extends over 15 amino acids. The CDR3 nucleotides read TGTGCCAGCAGCCTTCGGTGGTCCTCCTACAATGAGCAGTTCTTC. This translates into CASSLRWSSYNEQFF.

J is TRBJ1-5 and V is TRBV25-1; D gene unclear. Trimming removed 1 base from V and 4 bases from J, with 8 bases in between. Germline assignment: CDR1 MGHDK and CDR2 SYGVNS. The CDR3 is made up of 14 amino acids. The CDR3, as DNA: TGTGCCAGCAGTGAATGGGAGCAGAATCAGCCCCAGCATTTT. This sequence encodes CASSEWEQNQPQHF. The variable domain in full, completed from reference TRBV25-1 and TRBJ1-5, reads EADIYQTPRYLVIGTGKKITLECSQTMGHDKMYWYQQDPGMELHLIHYSYGVNSTEKGDLSSESTVSRIRTEHFPLTLESARPSHTSQYLCASSEWEQNQPQHFGDGTRLSIL.

V is TRBV11-3 and J is TRBJ2-1; the D gene is possibly TRBD1 (6 bases). Deletions cut 1 base from V and 3 bases from J, with 16 bases between. From germline, CDR1 is SGHNT and CDR2 YENEEA. CDR3 length: 17 amino acids. CDR3 residues: CASSLVDTGYFYNEQFF. The CDR3 DNA follows: TGTGCCAGCAGCTTAGTTGACACAGGGTACTTCTACAATGAGCAGTTCTTC.

V is TRBV6-4 and J is TRBJ2-3; D is unclear. The germline gives CDR1 MRHNA, CDR2 SNTAGT. This CDR3 contains 11 residues. Between the trimmed V and J ends, which lost 6 bases and 3 bases, there was a span of 4 bases. CDR3 DNA: TGTGCCAGCAGCTGGACAGATACGCAGTATTTT. Amino acid sequence: CASSWTDTQYF.

This clone showed up just a few times. The chain recombines TRBV6-8 with TRBJ1-1; a weak D match, TRBD1 (5 bases). The CDR3 is 13 residues long. Germline loops: CDR1 MNHGY, CDR2 SAAAGT. V lost 7 bases, J lost 6 bases, and 15 bases lay in between. CDR3 coding DNA: TGTGCCAGCAATCCGCGGGGCTTAGCTGAAGCTTTCTTT. It is translated as CASNPRGLAEAFF.

This chain connects TRBV29-1 to TRBJ2-7, with TRBD2 identical over 8 bases. J lost 0 bases, V lost 5 bases, and 12 bases had no gene match. From germline, CDR1 is SQVTM and CDR2 ANQGSEA. The CDR3 loop spans 16 amino acids. CDR3 sequence (DNA): TGCAGCGTTCTAGACGGAAGAGCGGGAGCCTCCTACGAGCAGTACTTC. Protein: CSVLDGRAGASYEQYF.

The rearrangement uses TRBV11-3 and TRBJ2-7, with 9 bases that match TRBD1. J was trimmed by 3 bases and V by 3 bases; bases with no gene match: 6. This CDR3 has 15 residues. CDR1 and CDR2 from the germline V gene are SGHNT and YENEEA. The CDR3 DNA reads as TGTGCCAGCAGCTTGGTAACGGGACAGGGCTACGAGCAGTACTTC. As protein: CASSLVTGQGYEQYF.

The chain carries TRBV5-1 and TRBJ2-5, with D uncertain. The V and J ends lost 2 bases and 2 bases respectively, with 13 bases between them. The CDR3 runs 15 residues. From germline, CDR1 is SGHRS and CDR2 YFSETQ. Written as DNA, the CDR3 is TGCGCCAGCAGCTTAGGGATCCAAGGGCAAGAGACCCAGTACTTC. This gives the protein CASSLGIQGQETQYF.

The rearrangement uses TRBV15 and TRBJ2-7; maybe TRBD2 (6 bases). The V end lost 0 bases, the J end lost 3 bases, and 12 bases lay between the germline ends. The CDR3 runs to 15 residues. CDR1 and CDR2 from the germline V gene are LNHNV and YYDKDF (reference sequence). The CDR3 spells CATSRDWGVYYEQYF. In DNA form, the CDR3 reads TGTGCCACCAGCAGAGACTGGGGGGTCTACTACGAGCAGTACTTC.

The chain combines TRBV19 with TRBJ2-4, with D perhaps matching TRBD2 (5 bases). V gave up 3 bases and J gave up 0 bases, with 9 bases separating them. Germline CDR1 LNHDA, CDR2 SQIVND (reference sequence). This CDR3 comprises 15 residues. The CDR3 DNA reads as TGTGCCAGTAGTATGGGAGCTCTAGCCAAAAACATTCAGTACTTC. Translating gives CASSMGALAKNIQYF.

This clone was recorded a few times. The chain is built from TRBV12-2 and TRBJ2-4; the tabulated D call, TRBD2, remains unverified against the DNA. TRBV12-2 is labeled a pseudogene. The length of the CDR3 is 15 residues. CDR3 nucleotides: TGTGCCAGTTCCCGGAGCAAACTAGCCAAAAACATTCAGTACTTC. Its protein is CASSRSKLAKNIQYF.

The chain couples TRBV6-8 to TRBJ1-1; D may be TRBD1 (6 bases). V gave up 6 bases and J gave up 4 bases, with 21 bases separating them. This CDR3 spans 16 amino acids. Germline CDR1 MNHGY, CDR2 SAAAGT. The CDR3 protein is CASRPYLRGPGTEAFF. Here the CDR3 DNA reads TGTGCCAGCAGACCCTATCTTCGGGGGCCGGGCACTGAAGCTTTCTTT.

The chain carries TRBV11-3 and TRBJ2-7; 9 nucleotides line up with TRBD2. V trimming: 2 bases; J trimming: 5 bases; junction bases outside the gene matches: 10. Germline CDR1 and CDR2: SGHNT and YENEEA. This CDR3 contains 16 residues. CDR3 protein: CASSLKVAGVLHEQYF. CDR3 nucleotides: TGTGCCAGCAGCTTAAAGGTAGCGGGAGTACTCCACGAGCAGTACTTC.

In its sample, this clone was seen once. The chain uses TRBV28 and TRBJ1-3; 9 nucleotides match TRBD1. V trimming: 9 bases; J trimming: 4 bases; junction bases outside the gene matches: 10. This CDR3 comprises 15 residues. In germline, CDR1 is MDHEN, CDR2 SYDVKM. DNA of the CDR3: TGTGCCAGTACAGGACAGGGGATTTTCGGAAACACCATATATTTT. It specifies CASTGQGIFGNTIYF.

This sequence joins TRBV6-8 and TRBJ2-7; 8 positions agree with TRBD2. The CDR3 is 14 amino acids. J lost 6 bases, V lost 2 bases, and 6 bases had no gene match. The V gene's germline CDR1 is MNHGY and CDR2 SAAAGT. CDR3 sequence (DNA): TGTGCCAGCAGTTACAAGCGGGAGCATGGCGAGCAGTACTTC. Translation gives CASSYKREHGEQYF.

Here the CDR3 DNA reads TGTGCCAGCAGCCCTCGAGCGGGAGGTCGAGGAGATACGCAGTATTTT. It is translated as CASSPRAGGRGDTQYF. The chain links TRBV11-3 to TRBJ2-3; TRBD2 matches 9 bases. Germline lookup yields CDR1 SGHNT and CDR2 YENEEA. The trim removed 5 bases at V and 5 bases at J, leaving 11 bases unmatched. The CDR3 totals 16 residues. Filled out from reference TRBV11-3 and TRBJ2-3, the complete variable domain reads EAGVVQSPRYKIIEKKQPVAFWCNPISGHNTLYWYLQNLGQGPELLIRYENEEAVDDSQLPKDRFSAERLKGVDSTLKIQPAELGDSAVYLCASSPRAGGRGDTQYFGPGTRLTVL.

The rearrangement links TRBV19 to TRBJ2-6, with D possibly being TRBD2 (6 bases). Germline CDR1 and CDR2: LNHDA and SQIVND (reference sequence). V gave up 6 bases and J gave up 4 bases, with 10 bases separating them. CDR3 length: 14 residues. The CDR3 sequence is CASSRGSGANVLTF. CDR3 bases: TGTGCCAGTAGCCGGGGGTCGGGGGCCAACGTCCTGACTTTC.

J is TRBJ2-1 and V is TRBV7-4; D possibly corresponds to TRBD1 (6 bases). Between the trimmed V and J ends, which lost 5 bases and 8 bases, there was a span of 16 bases. The CDR3 runs 14 residues. From germline, CDR1 is SGHVT and CDR2 SQSDAQ. The CDR3 loop is CASSPFREGDEQFF. The CDR3 nucleotides are TGTGCCAGCAGCCCCTTCAGAGAGGGGGATGAGCAGTTCTTC.

CDR3 in amino acids: CSVLQDTTYEQYF. DNA of the CDR3: TGCAGCGTCTTACAGGATACTACCTACGAGCAGTACTTC. V gene TRBV29-1 combines with J gene TRBJ2-7, with D possibly matching TRBD1 (5 bases). The CDR3 sequence is 13 residues long. Trimming shortened V by 6 bases and J by 2 bases, and 14 bases separated the two germline ends. Looked up from germline, CDR1 is SQVTM and CDR2 is ANQGSEA.

This chain joins TRBV30 and TRBJ2-7; no firm D call. Germline V lookup: CDR1 GTSNPN, CDR2 SVGIG (reference sequence). CDR3 length: 13 residues. V lost 0 bases and J lost 3, with 9 bases in between. CDR3 loop: CAWSVGRFYEQYF. CDR3 DNA sequence: TGTGCCTGGAGTGTAGGGCGATTCTACGAGCAGTACTTC.

The V gene is TRBV28, the J gene TRBJ1-1, with 9 bases fitting TRBD1. CDR1 MDHEN and CDR2 SYDVKM come from the germline V gene. This CDR3 is built from 15 residues. J gave up 4 bases and V 6 bases, and 9 bases lay outside the gene matches. This CDR3 reads CASRQQGAFFTEAFF. The CDR3 DNA reads as TGTGCCAGCAGACAACAGGGGGCGTTCTTCACTGAAGCTTTCTTT.